This section outlines one TCR beta chain sequence together with its context. Its antigen is unknown. This CDR3 spans 13 amino acids. V was pared by 5 bases and J by 8 bases, with 15 bases between. The data originate from a study of T-cell memory formation after mild COVID-19. The overall study: TCR clusters mostly belonged to single donors. Study results and caveats: Day 15 to 85 contractors were CD4/CD8 balanced; later expanders leaned CD4+. Memory from before infection featured some responding clones, which suggests cross-reactive memory joined.

Each CDR3 protein is one row after TCRdb ran MiXCR on the 5' RACE reads. The data show about 400,000 distinct CDR3 sequences, around a quarter seen once. Sequenced input: PBMCs or a T cell subset sorted from them (not recorded which). The TCR sequence derives from an adult woman who had mild COVID-19 (a few samples of this study predate the infection). Cell type and time point are not known. The V and J genes are TRBV12-3 or TRBV12-4 and TRBJ1-1; a possible D gene is TRBD1 (6 bases). The CDR3 reads CASSTTSTGEAFF. The CDR3 DNA reads as TGTGCCAGCAGTACCACCTCTACAGGGGAAGCTTTCTTT.